Listed here are 21 T cell receptor beta chains from one sample, sequenced in a study of human thymus T cells. Resections obtained during corrective heart surgery supplied the thymus tissue. The repertoire was sequenced with immunoSEQ multiplex PCR; TCRdb's copy has only in-frame clones and lacks some. The sample shows some 120,000 clones, about 94% of them seen only once. Source material: thymus tissue. These receptors all stem from a boy in the first two years of life with a congenital heart defect but otherwise immunologically healthy.

The chain combines TRBV28 with TRBJ2-2, with 7 bases aligning to TRBD1. The CDR3 totals 17 residues. The germline V gene has CDR1 MDHEN and CDR2 SYDVKM. V was pared by 5 bases and J by 2 bases, with 11 bases of the junction left unmatched. The CDR3 region has the DNA TGTGCCAGCAGTGTGCCTCACGGGACAGCCAACACCGGGGAGCTGTTTTTT. Its translation is CASSVPHGTANTGELFF.

V usage is TRBV5-4 and J usage is TRBJ2-1; 9 bases fit TRBD2. This CDR3 spans 17 amino acids. The germline CDR1 and CDR2 sequences are SGHNT and YYREEE (reference sequence). V trimming: 1 base; J trimming: 6 bases; junction bases outside the gene matches: 11. CDR3 protein: CASSLLKRGDHCNEQFF. CDR3 in DNA: TGTGCCAGCAGCTTGCTTAAGCGGGGGGACCACTGCAATGAGCAGTTCTTC.

The J gene is TRBJ1-6, the V gene TRBV9; a weak D match, TRBD1 (5 bases). Trimming shortened V by 4 bases and J by 6 bases, and 11 bases separated the two germline ends. CDR3 length: 14 amino acids. CDR1 SGDLS and CDR2 YYNGEE come from the germline V gene. The CDR3 DNA reads as TGTGCCAGCAGCTTGGGACTAAGTAATTCACCCCTCCACTTT. Its protein product is CASSLGLSNSPLHF.

The J gene is TRBJ2-2, the V gene TRBV5-8; D is uncertain. Looked up from germline, CDR1 is SGHTS and CDR2 is YDEGEE. V lost 9 bases, J lost 4 bases, and 1 base lay in between. The CDR3 spans 9 residues. The CDR3: CATTGELFF. CDR3 nucleotides: TGTGCCACCACCGGGGAGCTGTTTTTT.

The chain couples TRBV19 to TRBJ2-1; 7 bases align to TRBD2. Germline V gene sequence: CDR1 LNHDA, CDR2 SQIVND (reference sequence). V lost 5 bases to trimming and J lost 5 bases; unmatched junction nucleotides: 15. The CDR3 covers 17 residues. CDR3 nucleotide sequence: TGTGCCAGTAGTTCTTCTCTTCCGGGGGGACGACACAATGAGCAGTTCTTC. Its translation: CASSSSLPGGRHNEQFF. The variable domain in full, completed from reference TRBV19 and TRBJ2-1, reads DGGITQSPKYLFRKEGQNVTLSCEQNLNHDAMYWYRQDPGQGLRLIYYSQIVNDFQKGDIAEGYSVSREKKESFPLTVTSAQKNPTAFYLCASSSSLPGGRHNEQFFGPGTRLTVL.

V gene TRBV6-1 combines with J gene TRBJ2-5; TRBD2 is a possible D gene (5 bases). The CDR3 loop spans 15 amino acids. CDR1 is MNHNS, CDR2 SASEGT, per germline. Trimming left V 1 base short and J 0 bases short, with 9 bases between. This CDR3 reads CASSEGPGYQETQYF. For the CDR3, the DNA is TGTGCCAGCAGTGAAGGTCCGGGGTACCAAGAGACCCAGTACTTC.

The rearrangement links TRBV25-1 to TRBJ2-7; the D is unclear. The V gene lost 1 base and the J gene lost 1 base, with 8 bases spanning the gap. This CDR3 region has 14 residues. Germline values: CDR1 MGHDK, CDR2 SYGVNS. CDR3 sequence (DNA): TGTGCCAGCAGTGAATCGAGAAGATCCTACGAGCAGTACTTC. Protein sequence: CASSESRRSYEQYF.

V is TRBV28 and J is TRBJ2-5; TRBD2 matches 9 bases. V dropped 5 bases and J dropped 1; count of bases not matched to a gene: 2. Germline lookup yields CDR1 MDHEN and CDR2 SYDVKM. The CDR3 covers 14 residues. The CDR3 region is CASSRRGGQETQYF. The CDR3 nucleotides are TGTGCCAGCAGTCGGCGGGGGGGCCAAGAGACCCAGTACTTC.

The V and J genes are TRBV6-1 and TRBJ1-6, with TRBD1 as a possible D gene (6 bases). The CDR3 covers 18 residues. V gave up 4 bases and J gave up 0 bases, with 16 bases separating them. In germline, CDR1 is MNHNS, CDR2 SASEGT. The CDR3: CASSVTGLGSSYNSPLHF. The CDR3 DNA is TGTGCCAGCAGTGTCACAGGGTTAGGAAGCTCCTATAATTCACCCCTCCACTTT.

Only a few counts were recorded for this clone. The rearrangement joins TRBV4-3 to TRBJ2-5, with TRBD2 matching over 9 bases. The CDR3 has 15 residues. Germline V lookup: CDR1 LGHNA, CDR2 YSLEER. The trim removed 1 base at V and 2 bases at J, leaving 2 bases unmatched. Written as DNA, the CDR3 is TGCGCCAGCAGCCAAGTGGCGGGGGGGCAAGAGACCCAGTACTTC. As protein: CASSQVAGGQETQYF.

The chain carries TRBV6-1 and TRBJ1-6; possible D gene TRBD1, 6 bases. Trimming took off 5 bases at V and 7 bases at J, with 12 bases between the two ends. This CDR3 contains 14 residues. Looked up from germline, CDR1 is MNHNS and CDR2 is SASEGT. The CDR3 DNA sequence: TGTGCCAGCAGTACAGGGAAGGAGAATTCACCCCTCCACTTT. The encoded protein is CASSTGKENSPLHF.

The chain recombines TRBV5-1 with TRBJ2-7; D tentatively reads TRBD1 or TRBD2 (5 bases each). The V end lost 5 bases, the J end lost 2 bases, and 23 bases lay between the germline ends. The CDR3 is 17 amino acids. Germline CDR1 SGHRS, CDR2 YFSETQ. The DNA for the CDR3 is TGCGCCAGCAGTTTGACCAGACCCGGGACGGCCACCTACGAGCAGTACTTC. Amino acid sequence: CASSLTRPGTATYEQYF.

The gene calls are TRBV4-1 and TRBJ2-7; no clear D gene. The CDR3 extends over 14 amino acids. Trimming stripped 1 base from V and 0 bases from J, with 7 bases between. Germline CDR1 reads MGHRA; CDR2 reads YSYEKL. The CDR3 DNA sequence: TGCGCCAGCAGCCAAGGGCCTAGCTCCTACGAGCAGTACTTC. Its protein is CASSQGPSSYEQYF.

V and J are TRBV10-2 and TRBJ2-7; 8 bases are shared with TRBD2. Looked up from germline, CDR1 is WSHSY and CDR2 is SAAADI. This CDR3 region has 14 residues. V gave up 2 bases and J gave up 3 bases; unmatched junction bases: 3. CDR3 nucleotides: TGCGCCAGCAGTGAGCGGGGGGGTCACTACGAGCAGTACTTC. This gives the protein CASSERGGHYEQYF.

This clone was recorded once. DNA of the CDR3: TGCGCCAGCAGCCAAGTGGGTAAGGGCTCTGGAAACACCATATATTTT. It encodes CASSQVGKGSGNTIYF. This chain links TRBV4-1 with TRBJ1-3; D uncertain. This CDR3 is 16 amino acids long. Germline CDR1 is MGHRA and CDR2 is YSYEKL. The V end lost 1 base, the J end lost 0 bases, and 10 bases lay between the germline ends.

The chain links TRBV7-9 to TRBJ1-3; no clear D gene. The CDR3 runs 14 residues. V dropped 1 base and J dropped 1 base, with 5 bases sitting between them. Germline V lookup: CDR1 SEHNR, CDR2 FQNEAQ (reference sequence). For the CDR3, the DNA is TGTGCCAGCAGCTTAGGGGCATCTGGAAACACCATATATTTT. As protein: CASSLGASGNTIYF.

This rearrangement joins TRBV6-6 to TRBJ1-6; D is ambiguous. V gave up 6 bases and J gave up 8 bases, with 17 bases separating them. This CDR3 region has 15 residues. Germline V gives CDR1 MNHNY, CDR2 SVGAGI (reference sequence). The CDR3: CASRIRRGEDSPLHF. The CDR3 coding sequence is TGTGCCAGCAGAATTCGGCGGGGTGAGGATTCACCCCTCCACTTT.

The chain is built from TRBV7-2 and TRBJ2-7; D is perhaps TRBD1 (5 bases). CDR1 is SGHTA, CDR2 FQGNSA, per germline. V lost 2 bases, J lost 1 base, and 9 bases lay in between. The CDR3 has 14 residues. CDR3 amino acids: CASSLQGGSYEQYF. The CDR3 DNA reads TGTGCCAGCAGCTTACAGGGTGGGTCCTACGAGCAGTACTTC.

V gene TRBV9 combines with J gene TRBJ2-3, with 12 positions matching TRBD2. Germline V CDR1 and CDR2: SGDLS, YYNGEE. The CDR3 has 18 residues. V was clipped by 4 bases and J by 4 bases; unmatched bases: 13. CDR3 DNA: TGTGCCAGCAGCTCCCCCCTCCTAGCGGGGGGGTCAGCAGATACGCAGTATTTT. It translates to CASSSPLLAGGSADTQYF.

V gene TRBV4-1 combines with J gene TRBJ2-3; 10 nucleotides match TRBD2. The J segment lost 5 bases and the V segment lost 4 bases, leaving 15 bases of the junction unmatched. Germline CDR1 reads MGHRA; CDR2 reads YSYEKL. CDR3 length: 18 amino acids. Written as DNA, the CDR3 is TGCGCCAGCAGCCGCTCTGAGGAGAGCGGGGGGGAGGGAGATACGCAGTATTTT. Translated: CASSRSEESGGEGDTQYF.

The chain recombines TRBV10-3 with TRBJ1-5, with D tentatively TRBD1 (6 bases). The V end was cut by 3 bases, the J end by 2 bases, with 11 bases between. CDR3 length equals 15 residues. Germline values: CDR1 ENHRY, CDR2 SYGVKD. As DNA, the CDR3 is TGTGCCATCAGTGACGGTAGGGGGGGCAATCAGCCCCAGCATTTT. As protein: CAISDGRGGNQPQHF.